Presented here are 7 T cell receptor beta chains from one specimen sequenced in a study of blood T cell repertoires in COVID-19. Measured with immunoSEQ multiplex PCR; TCRdb has only the in-frame clones, and not every one. The sample includes about 60,000 clones, around 90% seen only once; the top ten take around 15%. The sample comprised peripheral blood. The receptors come from a human donor with active COVID-19. The donor label of this sample is uncertain.

The chain links TRBV6-4 to TRBJ1-2; 9 nucleotides align to TRBD1. The germline V gene has CDR1 MRHNA and CDR2 SNTAGT. The CDR3 contains 14 residues. The junction had 6 bases not matched to a gene; V was cut back by 6 bases and J by 4 bases. DNA of the CDR3: TGTGCCAGCAGACCGGGACAGGGAACCTATGGCTACACCTTC. Its protein product is CASRPGQGTYGYTF.

V usage is TRBV28 and J usage is TRBJ2-2; tentatively, D is TRBD2 (5 bases). This CDR3 is 14 amino acids long. Germline-derived CDR1 and CDR2 are MDHEN and SYDVKM. Between the trimmed V and J ends, which lost 6 bases and 5 bases, there was a span of 13 bases. DNA for the CDR3: TGTGCCAGCAGAACACTCGGAGGAACCGGGGAGCTGTTTTTT. This gives the protein CASRTLGGTGELFF.

The J gene is TRBJ2-2, the V gene TRBV29-1; D may be TRBD1 (5 bases). V lost 3 bases, J lost 5 bases, and 10 bases lay in between. The CDR3 contains 13 residues. Per germline, CDR1 SQVTM and CDR2 ANQGSEA. The CDR3 loop is CSVDPGSTGELFF. The CDR3 bases are TGCAGCGTTGACCCAGGGTCGACCGGGGAGCTGTTTTTT.

This clone was counted a single time. This rearrangement joins TRBV27 to TRBJ1-2, with D possibly TRBD1 on 6 matching bases. The CDR3 extends over 13 amino acids. The V and J ends lost 4 bases and 4 bases respectively, with 10 bases between them. The germline V gene encodes CDR1 MNHEY and CDR2 SMNVEV (reference sequence). CDR3 sequence: CASSYRDTYGYTF. CDR3 DNA: TGTGCCAGCAGTTACCGGGACACCTATGGCTACACCTTC.

The CDR3 sequence: CASSLWGGAEKLFF. In nucleotides, the CDR3 is TGTGCCAGCAGTTTGTGGGGGGGGGCAGAAAAACTGTTTTTT. The chain couples TRBV27 to TRBJ1-4, with D perhaps matching TRBD1 (6 bases). V was clipped by 3 bases and J by 8 bases, with 13 bases between them. This CDR3 spans 14 amino acids. Germline CDR1 and CDR2: MNHEY and SMNVEV (reference sequence).

This chain links TRBV9 with TRBJ1-4; 10 bases fit TRBD1. V shed 3 bases, J shed 0 bases, and the junction held 5 bases outside the gene matches. Germline values: CDR1 SGDLS, CDR2 YYNGEE. This CDR3 is 17 amino acids long. In DNA form, the CDR3 reads TGTGCCAGCAGCGAGGACAGGGGGGTTGCAACTAATGAAAAACTGTTTTTT. Amino acids: CASSEDRGVATNEKLFF.

The chain carries TRBV9 and TRBJ1-5, with 8 nucleotides matching TRBD1. V gave up 2 bases and J gave up 8 bases; unmatched junction bases: 9. The CDR3 is 15 residues long. Germline V CDR1 and CDR2: SGDLS, YYNGEE. The CDR3 protein is CASSVQGARGEPQHF. Here the CDR3 DNA reads TGTGCCAGCAGCGTCCAGGGGGCGCGCGGCGAGCCCCAGCATTTT.